The T cell receptor beta chain under discussion was sequenced for a study of shared clonotypes between healthy human individuals (dated by TCRdb to 2018 to 2021). Regarding the study in general: Three men and a couple of women, aged 18 to 49 years, made up the cohort. For each donor, CD4 naive and CD4 memory were each given three plates, CD8 naive was given two plates, and CD8 memory was given one plate. To estimate repertoire size and how much clonotypes are shared between individuals, the study performed deep sequencing of blood TCR repertoires from five healthy adults. Leukapheresis yielded between about 0.94 and 8.9 billion PBMCs per donor. Different laboratories and diverse techniques were used to prepare libraries and sequence TCR repertoires, to increase sequencing depth and limit assay-specific biases.

On the study overall, not on this receptor specifically: Incomplete sequencing was indicated by rarefaction of sorted-subset datasets, despite the large sequencing depth. The genetic and exposure-history diversity represented was limited by the small number of donors. Naive subsets generally had larger estimated clonotype richness than memory subsets. Across a handful of donors, about 5% of naive CD4, roughly 3.4% of naive CD8, under 2.5% of memory CD4, and roughly 0.4% of memory CD8 clonotypes were shared. Based on pairwise subsampling, the degree of clonotype sharing among donors was expected to be affected by sequencing depth. Only blood was sampled, and tissue TCR repertoires likely differ from those in blood. Compared with non-shared clonotypes, the clonotypes found in all four sorted-subset donors had higher generation probabilities.

Donors were healthy HIV-negative adults with no recently reported acute infections or vaccinations. All donors were Caucasian adults living in Nashville, Tennessee, USA. CD4+ T cells were enriched through magnetic negative selection, after which naive cells were positively selected on CD45RA and the remaining negative fraction served as the memory subset. Blood was collected by leukapheresis, and PBMCs were isolated by Ficoll-Histopaque density gradient centrifugation and then cryopreserved in liquid nitrogen vapor phase. Purity and quantity of every magnetically sorted T cell population were checked by analytical flow cytometry. Each sorted fraction had its genomic DNA isolated and then quantified by UV absorbance on a Nanodrop 2000c. CDR1 and CDR2 are read off the germline V gene as ENHRY and SYGVKD. At the junction V is shortened by 6 bases and J by 4 bases; bases outside the gene matches: 1. The CDR3 measures 13 amino acids from cysteine to phenylalanine. Solely the CDR3 DNA is kept, with 39 bases framed from the first base.

With respect to this clone: It has no known antigen specificity. The sample holds no much larger clone one base away, and base qualities are not on file.

Using the deep immunoSEQ assay, TCR CDR3 regions were amplified from genomic DNA by multiplex PCR. For each cell subset, the extracted genomic DNA was distributed evenly across all wells of several immunoSEQ 96-well plates, and each plate served as one replicate. For sorted subsets, 200 to 250 ng of genomic DNA, equivalent to some 30,000 T cell genomes, went into each replicate PCR. The purified libraries were quantified using a Qubit 3.0 fluorometer, sized with a Bioanalyzer 2100, and then quantified again using the KAPA Library Quantification kit. Every immunoSEQ 96-well plate was sequenced on a dedicated single-read 150-cycle Illumina NextSeq 550 flow cell. In the source study's methods: Because only junctional sequences without quality scores were contained in the immunoSEQ output, filtering matching that applied to full-length reads could not be performed. To assign V/J genes and CDR3, sequences were annotated against IMGT germline references using PyIR, a Python wrapper for IgBLAST v1.9. Reads were removed for weak V/J assignments (E-value above 1e-6), missing CDR3, stop codons, out-of-frame junctions, or ambiguous translated residues. A V3J clonotype was defined by an identical inferred V gene, J gene, and CDR3 amino acid sequence. Percentage overlap between repertoires was computed as shared unique clonotypes divided by the size of the smaller repertoire. Three approaches were used to assess repertoire richness: RTK rarefaction, the Chao1 estimator, and Recon v2.1 estimates of unobserved clonotypes. OLGA was used to compute generation probabilities for all TCRbeta clonotypes that the gDNA method yielded from a handful of donors. TCRdb took over this immuneACCESS table, retaining in-frame rearrangements with V and J assigned. Such tables are incomplete; in checked studies, under half of the missing clones stem from an unresolved V gene, and the remainder is unexplained. Clone size and V and J calls were adopted from that table, with D and trimming inferred from the DNA. In all, the sample holds around 2.5 million clones, and approximately 94% of those were seen once. In total, the top ten clones hold approximately 0.35% of the sample.

This TCR was recovered from a man younger than 35 in good health. Some clones in this sample may be carry-over from other donors' samples. Recombination linked TRBV10-3 to TRBJ2-7, with 12 bases in between that match TRBD2. Sequencing input: naive CD4+ T cells from PBMCs. The cell subset or site label, read with the paper, signifies: CD45RA+ positively selected. The CDR3 has the sequence CAIRGTSGYEQYF. The DNA sequence is TGTGCCATCAGGGGGACTAGCGGGTACGAGCAGTACTTC.